This T cell receptor (beta chain) was captured by sequencing in a study of human T cells and chemical hapten exposure (dated by TCRdb to about 2021). Study-wide context: For sensitization, 2% DPC in acetone was applied to a roughly 2 cm by roughly 2 cm area of upper inner arm skin. Blood samples were taken from patients before sensitization (week 0) and at 2, 6 and about 24 weeks after DPC sensitization. This study followed changes in the peripheral blood TCR repertoire in vivo during primary and secondary sensitization of alopecia patients to the hapten diphenylcyclopropenone (DPC). The patient cohort, mostly female, included alopecia areata with under or over 50% scalp involvement, alopecia totalis and alopecia universalis. Libraries were pooled for sequencing, and variation in per-sample TCR yields was attributed mainly to small differences in library volumes within the pool. Throughout the roughly 26-week study period, patients were also given weekly therapeutic DPC doses on the scalp. Patch testing was performed on the upper back with Finn chambers containing 0.01% DPC, and the patch tests were scored after 6 days according to International Contact Dermatitis Research Group standards. Blood for TCR sequencing was provided by twenty-nine alopecia patients at one to four time points (pre-sensitization, 2, 6 and 24 weeks). Broad study findings and their caveats: Alopecia, a presumed autoimmune disease, was present in all patients, so the immune response of the patients might differ from that of healthy individuals. After repeated subsampling, changes were observed in the strength of the expansion versus patch-test correlation and in the threshold at which the correlation became significant. Significantly more large CDR3 similarity clusters were formed by expanded TCRs than by pre-sensitization or healthy control sets, consistent with antigen-driven responses. The number of PT1 expanded TCRs positively correlated with patch test score, significant at thresholds 8, 16 and 32 but not 4. The number of TCRs above 1 in 1000 frequency did not change with DPC sensitization; there was no evidence of global repertoire structure alterations.

The CDR3 spans 18 residues, from the cysteine through the phenylalanine. Just CDR3 DNA is preserved here, 54 bases in frame from base 1. From a lookup of the germline V gene (reference sequence), CDR1 and CDR2 are DFQATT and SNEGSKA. Trimming leaves V shorter by 0 bases and J shorter by 7 bases, with the junction holding 14 bases beyond the gene matches. The library was generated by RACE. Instrument used: NextSeq 500. During library preparation, unique molecular identifiers were attached to individual cDNA molecules so that TCRs could be counted quantitatively and reproducibly. Each blood RNA sample was used to sequence both TCR alpha and TCR beta chains. The source study handled its data this way. The median number of TCRs per sample was approximately 96,000, ranging from roughly 23,224 to 690,600. The Decombinator software suite was used to annotate V, J and CDR3 in the TCR reads. For the PS versus PT1 abundance plots, all samples were subsampled to the same number of TCRs (28,000). TCRs were defined as expanded if absent before sensitization and observed at least eight times at the 2-week time point. Using fastp at Q25 and MiXCR, TCRdb reprocessed the public reads and kept productive beta chains. Here each entry gathers all rows of one CDR3 protein and keeps the most common genes and DNA. The V and J calls were determined by TCRdb, not by the authors. The sample has roughly 260,000 distinct CDR3 sequences on record, 8.6% of them singletons. About 2.1% of the sample lies in the top ten.

In the paper's terms, the time point label means: pre-sensitization, week 0. The treatment or condition label on this specimen signifies: therapeutic diphenylcyclopropenone sensitization with weekly scalp DPC. At each patch-test visit, blood was drawn before the patch test was applied. Patients were eligible if aged 18 to 70, diagnosed with alopecia and judged suitable for DPC therapy, and pregnant patients were excluded. Unfractionated whole blood was collected in Tempus Blood RNA tubes, and total RNA was extracted from that blood. In regard to this clonotype: The antigen it recognizes is unknown. No base-level quality is on record; no much larger clone is a single base apart.

The sequence joins TRBV20-1 to TRBJ2-1; 11 nucleotides in the junction match TRBD2. The receptor's source is a woman between 35 and 50 years old with alopecia areata. Some clones in this sample may be carry-over from other donors' samples. Sequencing was performed on whole blood, taken in connection with sensitization to the hapten diphenylcyclopropenone (DPC). The nucleotide sequence reads as follows: TGCAGTGCTAGAGATAATCCCGTCGCTAGCGGGAGGTATAATGAGCAGTTCTTC. Its amino acids are CSARDNPVASGRYNEQFF.